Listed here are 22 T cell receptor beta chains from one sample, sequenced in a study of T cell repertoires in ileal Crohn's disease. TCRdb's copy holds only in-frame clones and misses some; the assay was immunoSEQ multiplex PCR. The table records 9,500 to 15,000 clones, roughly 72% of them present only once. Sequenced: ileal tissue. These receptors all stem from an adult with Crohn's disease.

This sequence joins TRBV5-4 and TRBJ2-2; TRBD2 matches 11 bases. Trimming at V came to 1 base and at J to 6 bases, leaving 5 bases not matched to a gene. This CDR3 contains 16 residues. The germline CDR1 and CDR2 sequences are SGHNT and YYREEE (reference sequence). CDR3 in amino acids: CASSLWLAGGPGELFF. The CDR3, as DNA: TGTGCCAGCAGCTTGTGGCTAGCGGGGGGACCCGGGGAGCTGTTTTTT.

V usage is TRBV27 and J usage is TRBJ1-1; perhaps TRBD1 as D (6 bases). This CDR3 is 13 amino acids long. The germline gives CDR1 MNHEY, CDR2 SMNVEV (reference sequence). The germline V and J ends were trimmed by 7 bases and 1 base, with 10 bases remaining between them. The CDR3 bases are TGTGCCAGCACCTCGACAGGGAACACTGAAGCTTTCTTT. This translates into CASTSTGNTEAFF.

The CDR3 spells CASSLRYSDTQYF. The CDR3 DNA reads as TGCGCCAGCAGCTTGCGCTACTCAGATACGCAGTATTTT. The chain carries TRBV5-1 and TRBJ2-3; D unresolved. Germline-derived CDR1 and CDR2 are SGHRS and YFSETQ. This CDR3 is 13 amino acids long. Trimming stripped 1 base from V and 4 bases from J, with 7 bases between.

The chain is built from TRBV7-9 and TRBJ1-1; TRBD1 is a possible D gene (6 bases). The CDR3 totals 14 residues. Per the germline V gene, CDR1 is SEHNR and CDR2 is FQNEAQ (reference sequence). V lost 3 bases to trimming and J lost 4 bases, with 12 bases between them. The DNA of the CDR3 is TGTGCCAGCAGCTTCCTCCAGGGGAGCACTGAAGCTTTCTTT. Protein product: CASSFLQGSTEAFF.

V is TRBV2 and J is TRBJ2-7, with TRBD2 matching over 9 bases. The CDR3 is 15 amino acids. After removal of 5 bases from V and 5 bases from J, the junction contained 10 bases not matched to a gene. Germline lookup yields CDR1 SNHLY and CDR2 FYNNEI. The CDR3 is CASSILGGGVNEQYF. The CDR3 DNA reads TGTGCCAGCAGTATACTTGGCGGGGGGGTAAACGAGCAGTACTTC.

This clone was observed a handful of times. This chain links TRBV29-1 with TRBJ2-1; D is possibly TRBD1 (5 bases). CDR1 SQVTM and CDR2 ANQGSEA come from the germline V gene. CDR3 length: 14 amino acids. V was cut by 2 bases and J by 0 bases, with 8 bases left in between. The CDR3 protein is CSVERQSSYNEQFF. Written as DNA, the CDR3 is TGCAGCGTTGAAAGACAGAGCTCCTACAATGAGCAGTTCTTC.

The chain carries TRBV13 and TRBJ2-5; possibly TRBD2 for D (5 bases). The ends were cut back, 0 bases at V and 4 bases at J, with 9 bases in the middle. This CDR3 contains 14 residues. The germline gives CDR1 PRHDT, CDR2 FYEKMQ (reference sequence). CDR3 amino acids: CASSLGVGIETQYF. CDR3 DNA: TGTGCCAGCAGCTTAGGCGTCGGGATAGAGACCCAGTACTTC.

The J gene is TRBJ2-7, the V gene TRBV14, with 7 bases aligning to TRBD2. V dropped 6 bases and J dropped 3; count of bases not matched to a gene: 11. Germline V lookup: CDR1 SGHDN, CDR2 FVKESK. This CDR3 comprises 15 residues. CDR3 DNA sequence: TGTGCCAGCAGTCTTTTGATCGTAGCGGGCTACGAGCAGTACTTC. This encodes CASSLLIVAGYEQYF.

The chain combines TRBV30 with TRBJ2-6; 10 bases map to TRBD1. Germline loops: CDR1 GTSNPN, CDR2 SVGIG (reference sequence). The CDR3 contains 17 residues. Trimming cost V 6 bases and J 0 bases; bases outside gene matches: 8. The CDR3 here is CACPSTGGLSGANVLTF. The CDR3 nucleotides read TGTGCCTGCCCTTCGACAGGGGGCCTCTCTGGGGCCAACGTCCTGACTTTC. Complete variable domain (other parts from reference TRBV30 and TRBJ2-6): SQTIHQWPATLVQPVGSPLSLECTVEGTSNPNLYWYRQAAGRGLQLLFYSVGIGQISSEVPQNLSASRPQDRQFILSSKKLLLSDSGFYLCACPSTGGLSGANVLTFGAGSRLTVL.

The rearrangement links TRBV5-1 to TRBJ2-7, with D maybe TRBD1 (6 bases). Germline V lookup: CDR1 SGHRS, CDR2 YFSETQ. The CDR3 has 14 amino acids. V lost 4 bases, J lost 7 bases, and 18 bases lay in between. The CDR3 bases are TGCGCCAGCAGCCACGGGACACCCCGGTCGGAGCAGTACTTC. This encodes CASSHGTPRSEQYF.

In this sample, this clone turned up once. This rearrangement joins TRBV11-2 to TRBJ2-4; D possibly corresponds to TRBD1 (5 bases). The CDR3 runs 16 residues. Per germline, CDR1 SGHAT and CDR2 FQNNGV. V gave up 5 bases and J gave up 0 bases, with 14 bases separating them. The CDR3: CASSPQASLAKNIQYF. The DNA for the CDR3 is TGTGCCAGCAGCCCACAGGCCTCACTAGCCAAAAACATTCAGTACTTC.

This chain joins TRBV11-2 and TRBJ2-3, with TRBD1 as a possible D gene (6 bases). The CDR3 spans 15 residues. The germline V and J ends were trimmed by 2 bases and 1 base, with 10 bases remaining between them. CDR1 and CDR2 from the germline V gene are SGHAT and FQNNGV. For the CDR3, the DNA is TGTGCCAGCAGCTTACGAGCAGGGGGCACAGATACGCAGTATTTT. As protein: CASSLRAGGTDTQYF.

Written as DNA, the CDR3 is TGCGCCAGCAGCCAAGGGGAAGGGAGGACGCAGTATTTT. Translated, it gives CASSQGEGRTQYF. V and J are TRBV4-1 and TRBJ2-3; the D gene is possibly TRBD2 (6 bases). Looked up from germline, CDR1 is MGHRA and CDR2 is YSYEKL. Trimming took off 1 base at V and 9 bases at J, with 11 bases between the two ends. The CDR3 loop spans 13 amino acids.

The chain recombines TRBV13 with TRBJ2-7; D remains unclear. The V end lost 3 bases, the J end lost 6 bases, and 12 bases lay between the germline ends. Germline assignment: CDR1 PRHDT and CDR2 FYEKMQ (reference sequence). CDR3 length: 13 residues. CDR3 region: CASSFRIRTEQYF. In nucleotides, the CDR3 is TGTGCCAGCAGCTTCCGCATCAGAACCGAGCAGTACTTC.

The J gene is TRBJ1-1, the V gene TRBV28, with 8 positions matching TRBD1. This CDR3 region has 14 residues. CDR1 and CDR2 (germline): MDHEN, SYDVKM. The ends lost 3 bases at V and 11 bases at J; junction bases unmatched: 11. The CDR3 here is CASSFRTGRQDAFF. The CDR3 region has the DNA TGTGCCAGCAGTTTCCGGACAGGGAGACAAGATGCTTTCTTT.

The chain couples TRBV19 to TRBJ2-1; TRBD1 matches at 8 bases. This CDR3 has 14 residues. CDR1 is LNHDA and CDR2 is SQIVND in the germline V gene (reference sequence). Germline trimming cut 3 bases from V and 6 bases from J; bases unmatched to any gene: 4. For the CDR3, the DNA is TGTGCCAGTAGTATGCCGGGGACAGGCAATGAGCAGTTCTTC. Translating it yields CASSMPGTGNEQFF.

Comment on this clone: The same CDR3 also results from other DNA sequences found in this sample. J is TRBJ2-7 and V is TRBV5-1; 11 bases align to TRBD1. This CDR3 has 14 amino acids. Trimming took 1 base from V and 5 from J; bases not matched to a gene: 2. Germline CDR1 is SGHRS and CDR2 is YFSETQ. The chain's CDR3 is CASSLRTGGDEQYF. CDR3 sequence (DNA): TGCGCCAGCAGCTTGAGGACAGGGGGCGACGAGCAGTACTTC.

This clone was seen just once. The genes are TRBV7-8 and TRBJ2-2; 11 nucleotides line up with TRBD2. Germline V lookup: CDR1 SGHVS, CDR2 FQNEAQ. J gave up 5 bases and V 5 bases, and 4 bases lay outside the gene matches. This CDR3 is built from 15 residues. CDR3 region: CASSLLAGGTGELFF. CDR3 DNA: TGTGCCAGCAGCCTTCTAGCGGGAGGAACCGGGGAGCTGTTTTTT.

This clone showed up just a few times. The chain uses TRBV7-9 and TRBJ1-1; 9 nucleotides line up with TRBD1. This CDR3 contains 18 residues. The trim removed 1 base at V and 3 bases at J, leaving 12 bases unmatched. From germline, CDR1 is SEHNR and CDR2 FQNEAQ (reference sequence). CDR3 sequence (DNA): TGTGCCAGCAGCTTAGGCGTGACAGGGGGAAGGGAAGACACTGAAGCTTTCTTT. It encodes CASSLGVTGGREDTEAFF. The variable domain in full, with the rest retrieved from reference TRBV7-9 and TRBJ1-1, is DTGVSQNPRHKITKRGQNVTFRCDPISEHNRLYWYRQTLGQGPEFLTYFQNEAQLEKSRLLSDRFSAERPKGSFSTLEIQRTEQGDSAMYLCASSLGVTGGREDTEAFFGQGTRLTVV.

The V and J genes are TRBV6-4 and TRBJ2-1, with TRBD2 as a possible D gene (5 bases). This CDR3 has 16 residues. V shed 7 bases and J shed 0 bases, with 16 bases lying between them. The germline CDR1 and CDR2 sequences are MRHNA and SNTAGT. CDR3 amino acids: CASIRTGSSSYNEQFF. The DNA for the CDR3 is TGTGCCAGCATTCGGACTGGCTCGAGCTCCTACAATGAGCAGTTCTTC.

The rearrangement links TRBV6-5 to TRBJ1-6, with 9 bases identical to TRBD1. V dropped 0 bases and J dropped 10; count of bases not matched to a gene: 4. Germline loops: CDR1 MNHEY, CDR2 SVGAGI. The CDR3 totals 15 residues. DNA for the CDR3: TGTGCCAGCAGTTACTCGGGGACAGGGAGGTCACCCCTCCACTTT. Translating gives CASSYSGTGRSPLHF.

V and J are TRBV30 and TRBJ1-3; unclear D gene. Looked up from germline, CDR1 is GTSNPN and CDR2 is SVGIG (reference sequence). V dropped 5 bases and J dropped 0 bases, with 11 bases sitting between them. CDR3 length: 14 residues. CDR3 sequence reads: CAWVDMSSGNTIYF. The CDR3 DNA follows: TGTGCCTGGGTCGACATGAGCTCTGGAAACACCATATATTTT.